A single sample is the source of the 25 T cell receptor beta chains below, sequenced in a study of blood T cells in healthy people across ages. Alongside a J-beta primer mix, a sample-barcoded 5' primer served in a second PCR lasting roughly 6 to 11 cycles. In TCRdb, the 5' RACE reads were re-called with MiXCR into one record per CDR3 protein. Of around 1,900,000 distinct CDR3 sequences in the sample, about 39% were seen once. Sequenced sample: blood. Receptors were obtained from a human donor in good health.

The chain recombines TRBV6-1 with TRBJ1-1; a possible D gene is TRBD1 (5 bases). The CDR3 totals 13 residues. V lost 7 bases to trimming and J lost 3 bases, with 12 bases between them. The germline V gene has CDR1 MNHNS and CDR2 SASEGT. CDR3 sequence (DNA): TGTGCCAGCAATTCGGCAGGGCACACTGAAGCTTTCTTT. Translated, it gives CASNSAGHTEAFF.

The CDR3 is CASSPAGRYNEQFF. In DNA form, the CDR3 reads TGTGCCAGCAGCCCCGCGGGCCGTTACAATGAGCAGTTCTTC. The J gene is TRBJ2-1, the V gene TRBV7-3; possibly TRBD2 for D (5 bases). The CDR3 consists of 14 residues. Germline V CDR1 and CDR2: SGHTA, FQGTGA. With 5 bases removed from V and 4 bases from J, the gap between germline ends came to 12 bases.

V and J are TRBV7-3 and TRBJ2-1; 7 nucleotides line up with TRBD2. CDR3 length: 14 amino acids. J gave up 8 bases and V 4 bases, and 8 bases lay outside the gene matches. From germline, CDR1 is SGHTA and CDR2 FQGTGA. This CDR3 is CASSWTSWGDEQFF. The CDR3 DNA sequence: TGTGCCAGCAGCTGGACTAGTTGGGGCGATGAGCAGTTCTTC.

The CDR3 DNA reads as TGTGCCAGTAGAAACGACAGGGACTACGAGCAGTACTTC. It is translated as CASRNDRDYEQYF. V usage is TRBV6-6 and J usage is TRBJ2-5, with 7 bases fitting TRBD1. The J call may be in error: the DNA end matches TRBJ2-7 better. Germline V gives CDR1 MNHNY, CDR2 SVGAGI (reference sequence). The CDR3 contains 13 residues.

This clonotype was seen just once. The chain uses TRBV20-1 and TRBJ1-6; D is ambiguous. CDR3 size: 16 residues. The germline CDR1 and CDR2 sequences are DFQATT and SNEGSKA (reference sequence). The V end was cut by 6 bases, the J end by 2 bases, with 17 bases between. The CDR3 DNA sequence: TGCAGTGCACTCCGGGAGCACGGTACCTATAATTCACCCCTCCACTTT. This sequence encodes CSALREHGTYNSPLHF.

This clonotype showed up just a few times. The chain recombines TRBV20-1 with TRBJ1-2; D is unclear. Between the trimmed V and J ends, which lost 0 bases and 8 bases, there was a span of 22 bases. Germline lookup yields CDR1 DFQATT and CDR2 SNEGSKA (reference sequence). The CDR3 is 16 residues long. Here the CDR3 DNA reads TGCAGTGCTAGAGACCTGAATAGGGCGGAACGAGGGGGCTACACCTTC. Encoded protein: CSARDLNRAERGGYTF.

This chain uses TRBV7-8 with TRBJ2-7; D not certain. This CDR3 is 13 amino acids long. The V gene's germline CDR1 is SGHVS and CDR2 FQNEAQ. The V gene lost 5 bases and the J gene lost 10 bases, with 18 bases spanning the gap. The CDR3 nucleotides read TGTGCCAGCAGCCGAGCCGGGCCGCCGGCCCAGTACTTC. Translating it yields CASSRAGPPAQYF.

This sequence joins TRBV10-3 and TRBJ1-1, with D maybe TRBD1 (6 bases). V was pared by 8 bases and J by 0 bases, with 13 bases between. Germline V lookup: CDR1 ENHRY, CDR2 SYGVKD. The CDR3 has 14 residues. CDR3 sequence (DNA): TGTGCCATCTCAGGACAGCGCTTGAACACTGAAGCTTTCTTT. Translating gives CAISGQRLNTEAFF.

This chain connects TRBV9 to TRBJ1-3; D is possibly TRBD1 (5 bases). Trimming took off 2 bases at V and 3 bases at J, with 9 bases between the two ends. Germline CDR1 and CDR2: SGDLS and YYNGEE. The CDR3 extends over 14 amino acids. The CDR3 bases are TGTGCCAGCAGCGTTTGGGGGATTGGAAACACCATATATTTT. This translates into CASSVWGIGNTIYF. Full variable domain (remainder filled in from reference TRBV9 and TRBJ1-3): DSGVTQTPKHLITATGQRVTLRCSPRSGDLSVYWYQQSLDQGLQFLIQYYNGEERAKGNILERFSAQQFPDLHSELNLSSLELGDSALYFCASSVWGIGNTIYFGEGSWLTVV.

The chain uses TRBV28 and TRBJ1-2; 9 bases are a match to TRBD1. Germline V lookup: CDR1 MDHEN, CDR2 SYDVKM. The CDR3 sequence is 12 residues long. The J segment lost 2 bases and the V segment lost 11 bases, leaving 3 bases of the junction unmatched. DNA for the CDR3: TGTGCCGGACAGGGGTCCAACTATGGCTACACCTTC. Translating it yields CAGQGSNYGYTF.

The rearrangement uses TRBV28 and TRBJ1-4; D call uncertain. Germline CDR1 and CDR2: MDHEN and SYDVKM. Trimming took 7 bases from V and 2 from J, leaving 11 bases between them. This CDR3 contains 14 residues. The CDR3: CASIPGGTNEKLFF. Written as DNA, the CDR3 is TGTGCCAGCATCCCTGGAGGGACTAATGAAAAACTGTTTTTT.

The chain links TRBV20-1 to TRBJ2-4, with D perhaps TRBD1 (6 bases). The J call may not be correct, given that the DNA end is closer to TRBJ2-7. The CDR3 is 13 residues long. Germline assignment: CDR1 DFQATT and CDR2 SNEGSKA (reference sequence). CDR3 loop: CSATGTPCCEQYF. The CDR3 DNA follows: TGCAGTGCTACCGGGACACCATGCTGCGAGCAGTACTTC.

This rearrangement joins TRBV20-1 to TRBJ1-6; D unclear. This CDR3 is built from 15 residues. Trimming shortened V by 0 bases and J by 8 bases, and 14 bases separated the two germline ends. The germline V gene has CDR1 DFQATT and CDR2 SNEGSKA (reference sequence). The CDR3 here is CSARDSAGMDSPLHF. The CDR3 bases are TGCAGTGCTAGAGATTCAGCCGGGATGGATTCACCCCTCCACTTT.

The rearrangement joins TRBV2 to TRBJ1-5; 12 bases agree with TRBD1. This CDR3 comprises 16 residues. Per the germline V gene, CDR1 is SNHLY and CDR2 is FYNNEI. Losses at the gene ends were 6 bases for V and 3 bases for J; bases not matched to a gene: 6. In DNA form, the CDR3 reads TGTGCCAGCAGCACCGGGACAGGGGGCTCCAATCAGCCCCAGCATTTT. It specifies CASSTGTGGSNQPQHF.

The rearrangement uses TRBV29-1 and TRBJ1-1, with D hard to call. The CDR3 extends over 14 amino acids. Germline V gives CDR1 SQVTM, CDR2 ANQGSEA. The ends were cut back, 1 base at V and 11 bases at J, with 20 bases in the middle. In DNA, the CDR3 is TGCAGCGTTGAAGGAAGGTCAGCTGCTACGGGGGCTTTCTTT. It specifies CSVEGRSAATGAFF.

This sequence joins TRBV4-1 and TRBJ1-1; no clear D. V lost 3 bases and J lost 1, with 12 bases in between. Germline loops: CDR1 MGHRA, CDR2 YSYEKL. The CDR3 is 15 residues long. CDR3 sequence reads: CASSQLQVANTEAFF. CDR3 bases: TGCGCCAGCAGCCAGCTGCAGGTGGCGAACACTGAAGCTTTCTTT.

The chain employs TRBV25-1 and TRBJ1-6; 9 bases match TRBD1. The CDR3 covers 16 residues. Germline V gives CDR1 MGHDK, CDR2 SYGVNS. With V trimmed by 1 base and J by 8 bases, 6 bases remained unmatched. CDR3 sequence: CASSESRGQGYSPLHF. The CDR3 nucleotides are TGTGCCAGCAGTGAATCGAGAGGACAGGGGTATTCACCCCTCCACTTT.

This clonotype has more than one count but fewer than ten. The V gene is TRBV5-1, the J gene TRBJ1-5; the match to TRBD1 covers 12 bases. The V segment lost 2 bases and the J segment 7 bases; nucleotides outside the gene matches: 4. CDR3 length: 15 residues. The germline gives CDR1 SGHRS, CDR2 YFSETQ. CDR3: CASSLGTGGHQPQHF. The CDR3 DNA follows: TGCGCCAGCAGCTTAGGGACAGGGGGCCACCAGCCCCAGCATTTT.

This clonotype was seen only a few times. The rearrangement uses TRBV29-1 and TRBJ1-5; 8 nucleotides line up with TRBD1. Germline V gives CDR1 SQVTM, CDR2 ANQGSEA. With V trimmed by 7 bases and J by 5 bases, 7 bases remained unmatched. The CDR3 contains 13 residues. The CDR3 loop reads CSARQGTDQPQHF. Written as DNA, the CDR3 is TGCAGCGCCAGACAGGGGACGGATCAGCCCCAGCATTTT.

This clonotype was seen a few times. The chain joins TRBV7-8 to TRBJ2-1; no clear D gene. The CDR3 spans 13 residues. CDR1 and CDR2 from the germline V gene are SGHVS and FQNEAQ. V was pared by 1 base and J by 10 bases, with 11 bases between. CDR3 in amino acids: CASSLERSVEQFF. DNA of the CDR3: TGTGCCAGCAGCTTAGAGCGATCCGTCGAGCAGTTCTTC.

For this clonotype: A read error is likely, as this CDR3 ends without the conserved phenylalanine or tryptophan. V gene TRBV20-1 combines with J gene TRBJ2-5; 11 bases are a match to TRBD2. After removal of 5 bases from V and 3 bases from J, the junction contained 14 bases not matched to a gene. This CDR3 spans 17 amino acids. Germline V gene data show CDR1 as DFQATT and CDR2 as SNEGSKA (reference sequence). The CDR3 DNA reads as TGCAGTGCTCGCCCATTGACTAGCGGGGCGACGAAAGAGACCCAGTACTGC. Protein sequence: CSARPLTSGATKETQYC.

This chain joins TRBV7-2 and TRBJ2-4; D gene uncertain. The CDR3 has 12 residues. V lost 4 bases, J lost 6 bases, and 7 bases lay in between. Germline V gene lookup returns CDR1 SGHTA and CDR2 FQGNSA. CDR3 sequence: CASSSYRNIQYF. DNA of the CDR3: TGTGCCAGCAGCTCCTATAGAAACATTCAGTACTTC.

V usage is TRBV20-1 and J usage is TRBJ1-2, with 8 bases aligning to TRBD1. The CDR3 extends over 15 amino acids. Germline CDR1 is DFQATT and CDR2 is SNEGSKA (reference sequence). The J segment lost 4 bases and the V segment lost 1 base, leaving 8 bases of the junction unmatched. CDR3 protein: CSARVTRGLIYGYTF. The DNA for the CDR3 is TGCAGTGCTAGAGTAACCAGGGGGCTAATCTATGGCTACACCTTC.

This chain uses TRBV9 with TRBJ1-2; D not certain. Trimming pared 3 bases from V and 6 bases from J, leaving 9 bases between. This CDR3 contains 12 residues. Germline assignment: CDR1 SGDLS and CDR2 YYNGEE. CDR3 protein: CASSAEGDGYTF. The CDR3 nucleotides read TGTGCCAGCAGCGCCGAGGGAGATGGCTACACCTTC.

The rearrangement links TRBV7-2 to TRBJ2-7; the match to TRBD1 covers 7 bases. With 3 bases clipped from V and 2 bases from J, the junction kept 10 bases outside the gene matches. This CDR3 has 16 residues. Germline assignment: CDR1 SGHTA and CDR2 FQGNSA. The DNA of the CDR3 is TGTGCCAGCAGCTTTCAACCGGGACAGAGTACCTACGAGCAGTACTTC. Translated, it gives CASSFQPGQSTYEQYF.